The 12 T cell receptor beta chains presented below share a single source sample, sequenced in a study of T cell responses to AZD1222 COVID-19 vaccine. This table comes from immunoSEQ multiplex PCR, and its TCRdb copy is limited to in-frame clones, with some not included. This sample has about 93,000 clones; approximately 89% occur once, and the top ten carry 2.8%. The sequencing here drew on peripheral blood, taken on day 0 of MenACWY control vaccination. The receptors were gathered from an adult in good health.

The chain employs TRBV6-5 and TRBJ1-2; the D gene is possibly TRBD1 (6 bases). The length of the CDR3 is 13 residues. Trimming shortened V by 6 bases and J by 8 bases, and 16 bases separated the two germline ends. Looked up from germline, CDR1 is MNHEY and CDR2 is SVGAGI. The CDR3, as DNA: TGTGCCAGCAGACCCGACAGGTTGGGGGGCTACACCTTC. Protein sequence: CASRPDRLGGYTF.

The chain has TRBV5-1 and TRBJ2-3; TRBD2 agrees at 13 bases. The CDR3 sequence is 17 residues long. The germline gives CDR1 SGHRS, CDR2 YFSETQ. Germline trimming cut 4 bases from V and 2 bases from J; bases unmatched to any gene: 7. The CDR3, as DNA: TGCGCCAGCAGCGAGTCGGGACTAGCGGGGCTCACAGATACGCAGTATTTT. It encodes CASSESGLAGLTDTQYF. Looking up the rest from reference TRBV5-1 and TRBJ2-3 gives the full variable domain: KAGVTQTPRYLIKTRGQQVTLSCSPISGHRSVSWYQQTPGQGLQFLFEYFSETQRNKGNFPGRFSGRQFSNSRSEMNVSTLELGDSALYLCASSESGLAGLTDTQYFGPGTRLTVL.

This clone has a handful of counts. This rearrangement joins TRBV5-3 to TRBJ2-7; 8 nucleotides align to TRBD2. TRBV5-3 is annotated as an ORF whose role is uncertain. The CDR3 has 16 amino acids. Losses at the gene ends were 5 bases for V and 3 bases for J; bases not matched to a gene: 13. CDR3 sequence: CARRTFGIAGLYEQYF. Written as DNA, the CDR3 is TGTGCCAGAAGAACGTTTGGAATAGCGGGGCTCTACGAGCAGTACTTC.

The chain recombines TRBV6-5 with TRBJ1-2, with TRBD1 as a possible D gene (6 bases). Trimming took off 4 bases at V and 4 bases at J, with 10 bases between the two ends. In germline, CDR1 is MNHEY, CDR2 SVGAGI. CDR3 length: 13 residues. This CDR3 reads CASSSGHPYGYTF. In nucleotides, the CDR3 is TGTGCCAGCAGTTCGGGACACCCCTATGGCTACACCTTC.

This CDR3 reads CASKLASRGEQYF. In DNA form, the CDR3 reads TGCGCCAGCAAGTTAGCCTCCCGAGGAGAGCAGTACTTC. This chain links TRBV5-1 with TRBJ2-7; D is unresolved. Germline V CDR1 and CDR2: SGHRS, YFSETQ. The germline V and J ends were trimmed by 6 bases and 7 bases, with 17 bases remaining between them. The CDR3 is 13 amino acids.

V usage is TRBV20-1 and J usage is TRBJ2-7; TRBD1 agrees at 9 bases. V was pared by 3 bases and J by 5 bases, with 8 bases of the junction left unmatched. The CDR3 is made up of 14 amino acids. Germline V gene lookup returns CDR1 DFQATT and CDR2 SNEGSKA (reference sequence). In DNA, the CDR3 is TGCAGTGCTAGTCCCGGGACAGGGTGGCACGAGCAGTACTTC. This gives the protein CSASPGTGWHEQYF.

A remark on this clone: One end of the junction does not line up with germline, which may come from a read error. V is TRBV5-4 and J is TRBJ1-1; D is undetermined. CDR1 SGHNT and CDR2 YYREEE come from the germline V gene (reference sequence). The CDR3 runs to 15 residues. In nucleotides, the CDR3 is TGTGCCAGCAGCTTTGAGCTAAGGGTGAACTCTGAAGCTTTCTTT. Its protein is CASSFELRVNSEAFF.

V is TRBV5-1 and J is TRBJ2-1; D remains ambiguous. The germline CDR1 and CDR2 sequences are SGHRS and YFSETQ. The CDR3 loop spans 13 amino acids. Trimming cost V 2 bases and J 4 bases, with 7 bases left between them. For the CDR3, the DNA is TGCGCCAGCAGCTTCGACTTGTACAATGAGCAGTTCTTC. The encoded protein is CASSFDLYNEQFF.

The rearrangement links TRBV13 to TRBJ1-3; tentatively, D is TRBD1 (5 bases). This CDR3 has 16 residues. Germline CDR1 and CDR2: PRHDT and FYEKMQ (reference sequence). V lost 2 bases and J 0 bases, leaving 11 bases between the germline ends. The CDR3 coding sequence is TGTGCCAGCAGCTTATGGGAGGGACTCTCTGGAAACACCATATATTTT. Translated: CASSLWEGLSGNTIYF.

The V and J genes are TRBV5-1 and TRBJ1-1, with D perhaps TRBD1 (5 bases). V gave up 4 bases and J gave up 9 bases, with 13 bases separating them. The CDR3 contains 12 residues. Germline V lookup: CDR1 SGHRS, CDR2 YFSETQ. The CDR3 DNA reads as TGCGCCAGCAGCGAAGGGACGGATAAAGCTTTCTTT. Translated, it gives CASSEGTDKAFF.

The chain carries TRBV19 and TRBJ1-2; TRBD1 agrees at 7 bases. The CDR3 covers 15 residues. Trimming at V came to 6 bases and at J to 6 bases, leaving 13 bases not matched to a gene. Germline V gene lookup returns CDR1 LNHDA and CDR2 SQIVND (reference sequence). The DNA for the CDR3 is TGTGCCAGTAGCACAATACAGGGGAACGGCAATGGCTACACCTTC. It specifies CASSTIQGNGNGYTF.

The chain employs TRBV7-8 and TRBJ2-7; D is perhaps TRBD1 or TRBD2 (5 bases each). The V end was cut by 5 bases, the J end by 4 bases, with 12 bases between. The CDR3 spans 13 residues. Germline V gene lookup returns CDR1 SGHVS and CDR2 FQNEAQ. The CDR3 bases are TGTGCCAGCAGCACGGGACCGGTTTACGAGCAGTACTTC. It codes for CASSTGPVYEQYF.